What follows is one TCR beta chain and its context. The sample comes from a study of blood T cell repertoires in COVID-19. On the study more broadly: PBMCs, B-cell-depleted T cells, or T cells were the source of the cDNA or gDNA that made up the material.

Profiling relied on immunoSEQ multiplex PCR, and the TCRdb table lists in-frame clones only, not all of them. The sample lists 45,000 to 55,000 clones, about four fifths seen once, with approximately 10% in the top ten. V gave up 5 bases and J gave up 8 bases; unmatched junction bases: 14. The CDR3 has 15 amino acids. Looked up from germline, CDR1 is SEHNR and CDR2 is FQNEAQ (reference sequence). This chain connects TRBV7-9 to TRBJ1-1; TRBD1 matches 7 bases. The sequence came from an elderly man with COVID-19, enrolled during active disease. The specimen sequenced was peripheral blood. The CDR3 nucleotides read TGTGCCAGCAGCCCCGTGGCTACAGGGGCTCGGGAAGCTTTCTTT. It yields the protein CASSPVATGAREAFF.